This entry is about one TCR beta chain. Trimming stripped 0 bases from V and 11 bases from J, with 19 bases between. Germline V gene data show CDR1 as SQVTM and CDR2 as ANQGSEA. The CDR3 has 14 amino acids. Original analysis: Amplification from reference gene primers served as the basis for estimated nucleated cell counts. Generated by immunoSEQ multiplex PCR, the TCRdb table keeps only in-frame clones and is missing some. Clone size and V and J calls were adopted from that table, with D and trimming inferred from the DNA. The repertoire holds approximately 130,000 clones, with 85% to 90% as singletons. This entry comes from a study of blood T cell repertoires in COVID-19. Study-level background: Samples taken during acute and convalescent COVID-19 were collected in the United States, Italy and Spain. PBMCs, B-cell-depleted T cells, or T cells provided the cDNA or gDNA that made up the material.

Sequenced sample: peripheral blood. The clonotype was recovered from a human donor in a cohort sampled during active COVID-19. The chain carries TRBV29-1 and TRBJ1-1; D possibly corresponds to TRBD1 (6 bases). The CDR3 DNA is TGCAGCGTTGAAGATCCTGCGGGGGCGTCCGGGGCTTTCTTT. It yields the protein CSVEDPAGASGAFF.